This TCR beta chain was obtained from a study of blood T cell repertoires in COVID-19 (dated by TCRdb to about 2020). Regarding the research as a whole: Samples covering the acute and convalescent phases of COVID-19 were provided by collaborators in the United States, Italy and Spain. The prospective study material was composed of cDNA or gDNA derived from T cells, B-cell-depleted T cells, or PBMCs. The dataset comprised deeply sampled blood TCRbeta repertoires from subjects exposed to, actively infected with, or recovered from COVID-19. The repertoires were released in a freely available public database intended as a resource for research on the immune response to SARS-CoV-2. The samples were drawn from two sources: the first 160 participants of the ongoing ImmuneRACE study, and 1,254 subjects contributed by 6 global collaborators. A de-identified subject ID, COVID-19 status, age in years and sex were almost always included in the sample metadata. HLA class I and class II types, where available, came from metadata supplied by the sample provider rather than from assay-based typing.

A remark on this clone: What antigen it recognizes has not been identified. Base-call qualities are not available, and no considerably larger clone is one nucleotide away.

Results the study describes overall, beyond this receptor: The quantity of clinical and demographic metadata differed by source and by participant and was supplied without curation.

Ends trimmed: V by 4 bases, J by 5 bases; bases unmatched to a gene: 15. The CDR1 and CDR2 encoded by the germline V gene are SGHRS and YFSETQ. The cysteine opens and the phenylalanine closes a CDR3 of 17 amino acids. The CDR3 DNA has 51 bases and is translated from base 1. TCRbeta CDR3 regions were amplified from genomic DNA by means of the immunoSEQ Assay, a bias-controlled multiplex PCR. As for how the authors treated the data: The number of nucleated cells in each sample was estimated from the amplification of reference gene primers within the assay. Sequence reads were collapsed and filtered to measure the absolute abundance of every unique TCRbeta CDR3 rearrangement. For each sample, productive Simpson clonality was calculated by taking the square root of Simpson's diversity index across productive rearrangements. Sourced from immuneACCESS, this table was stored by TCRdb with only in-frame sequences that have V and J called. A share of the clones is absent; for the studies checked, an unresolved V gene accounts for under half, and the remainder has no known explanation. D and trimming were read from the DNA, whereas the V and J calls and clone size are those reported in that table. This sample is represented by some 300,000 clones; 89% of them were singletons. 1.5% to 2% of the sample comes from the top ten.

In the prospective study, participants were about 18 to 100 years old, resided in under 30 geographic areas of the United States, and were enrolled through a virtual design. In the prospective study, cohorts were assigned on the basis of participant-reported clinical history obtained from a screening survey and a study questionnaire. For ImmuneRACE Cohort 3, a participant was defined as recovered based on two consecutive negative NP/OP PCR tests, clearance by a healthcare professional, or resolution of symptoms. Mobile phlebotomists in the prospective study collected whole blood, serum and a nasopharyngeal or oropharyngeal swab from every participant. Over a roughly 2-month period, participants in the prospective study had the option of providing additional blood draws and questionnaires. Blood samples from the prospective study were shipped frozen or at room temperature prior to DNA extraction.

The sample comprised PBMCs or T cells enriched from blood (not recorded which). The TCR originated in a woman in her 40s who had recovered from COVID-19. The chain is made from TRBV5-1 and TRBJ2-5, with TRBD1 identical over 9 junction bases. The CDR3 corresponds to CASSSWGTGPLPETQYF. Here is the DNA: TGCGCCAGCAGCAGCTGGGGGACAGGGCCCCTCCCTGAGACCCAGTACTTC.